Given below is one T cell receptor beta chain in context. Its antigen is as yet unknown. This specimen comes from a study of Tregs in tolerant kidney transplant recipients. Unstimulated regulatory T cells (CD4+CD25+CD127-), CD4+CD25- non-regulatory cells, CD4 and CD8 cells were FACS-sorted from thawed PBMCs. Study-level points and caveats: Findings come from small patient numbers and require larger validation.

Sequencing used immunoSEQ multiplex PCR; TCRdb keeps in-frame clones, though not all of them. The data contain about 66,000 clones, over 85% of them seen just once; the ten biggest clones take up 10% to 11%. This TCR derives from a human donor who received a combined kidney and bone marrow transplant. The sample here was CD8+ T cells from blood, taken before the transplant.

The CDR3 nucleotides read TGTGCCACCAGCAGAGATGTAGCGGGAGGTACTAATGAGCAGTTCTTC. This codes for CATSRDVAGGTNEQFF. This chain connects TRBV15 to TRBJ2-1; TRBD2 agrees at 10 bases. This CDR3 spans 16 amino acids. J gave up 7 bases and V 0 bases, and 6 bases lay outside the gene matches. Germline CDR1 reads LNHNV; CDR2 reads YYDKDF (reference sequence).